The next 11 T cell receptor beta chains were all read from a single sample in a study of T-cell reconstitution after alpha-beta-depleted transplantation in children. Molecular barcoding with unique molecular identifiers was used for the TCRbeta library. TCRdb reprocessed the PCR reads with MiXCR, giving one entry per CDR3 protein. This table holds about 980,000 distinct CDR3 sequences, 25% to 30% found once. Specimen: PBMCs, mostly from graft donor cells, collected 360 days after TCRalphabeta/CD19-depleted stem cell transplant. The origin of the receptors is a boy under three years old who had a stem cell transplant for SCID, so the T cells may come from the graft donor.

The chain links TRBV9 to TRBJ1-2; 7 nucleotides agree with TRBD1. Germline trimming cut 2 bases from V and 6 bases from J; bases unmatched to any gene: 4. This CDR3 is built from 13 residues. Germline CDR1 and CDR2: SGDLS and YYNGEE. This CDR3 reads CASSVLQGNGYTF. DNA of the CDR3: TGTGCCAGCAGCGTGCTACAGGGGAATGGCTACACCTTC.

This clonotype has ten or more counts. The V call is TRBV28, the J call TRBJ1-1; no clear D gene. CDR1 and CDR2 (germline): MDHEN, SYDVKM. The V end lost 7 bases, the J end lost 0 bases, and 12 bases lay between the germline ends. This CDR3 region has 14 residues. CDR3 sequence: CASKKLDMNTEAFF. CDR3 sequence (DNA): TGTGCCAGCAAGAAGTTAGACATGAACACTGAAGCTTTCTTT.

This clonotype was recorded a few times. The gene calls are TRBV12-3 or TRBV12-4 and TRBJ2-3; 7 positions agree with TRBD1. The length of the CDR3 is 13 residues. Trimming at V came to 6 bases and at J to 6 bases, leaving 6 bases not matched to a gene. The CDR3 bases are TGTGCCAGCAGCCGCGACAGGGAGGATACGCAGTATTTT. It is translated as CASSRDREDTQYF.

There are a few counts of this clonotype. This chain connects TRBV5-4 to TRBJ2-1; D may be TRBD1 (6 bases). There are 20 residues in the CDR3. The ends were cut back, 1 base at V and 7 bases at J, with 30 bases in the middle. The V gene's germline CDR1 is SGHNT and CDR2 YYREEE (reference sequence). CDR3 region: CASSLPGTKGSFRGSNEQFF. In DNA, the CDR3 is TGTGCCAGCAGCTTGCCCGGGACGAAGGGGTCTTTCAGGGGTTCGAATGAGCAGTTCTTC.

This chain joins TRBV29-1 and TRBJ2-2; weak D call: TRBD2 (5 bases). Germline V gene data show CDR1 as SQVTM and CDR2 as ANQGSEA. V was cut by 4 bases and J by 1 base, with 10 bases left in between. This CDR3 region has 14 residues. The CDR3 sequence: CSVAGRGNTGELFF. The CDR3, as DNA: TGCAGCGTTGCAGGCCGGGGGAACACCGGGGAGCTGTTTTTT.

In this sample, this clonotype turned up many times. The V and J genes are TRBV7-6 and TRBJ2-5, with 10 bases that match TRBD2. The trim removed 3 bases at V and 0 bases at J, leaving 1 base unmatched. The germline V gene has CDR1 SGHVS and CDR2 FNYEAQ. CDR3 size: 15 residues. CDR3 loop: CASSFTSGDQETQYF. The CDR3 DNA is TGTGCCAGCAGCTTCACTAGCGGGGACCAAGAGACCCAGTACTTC.

The chain links TRBV19 to TRBJ2-1, with 12 bases aligning to TRBD2. The V gene end was trimmed by 9 bases and the J gene end by 8 bases; junction bases not matched to a gene: 17. Germline loops: CDR1 LNHDA, CDR2 SQIVND (reference sequence). The CDR3 is made up of 17 amino acids. CDR3 sequence reads: CASGQGLAGMVFHEQFF. The CDR3 coding sequence is TGTGCCAGCGGGCAAGGACTAGCGGGGATGGTTTTCCATGAGCAGTTCTTC.

This sequence joins TRBV28 and TRBJ2-1; TRBD1 might be the D (5 bases). The length of the CDR3 is 14 residues. Per germline, CDR1 MDHEN and CDR2 SYDVKM. V gave up 6 bases and J gave up 5 bases, with 14 bases separating them. CDR3 protein: CASSSGSIHNEQFF. The DNA of the CDR3 is TGTGCCAGCAGCTCAGGGTCTATTCACAATGAGCAGTTCTTC. The whole variable domain, filled in from reference TRBV28 and TRBJ2-1, reads DVKVTQSSRYLVKRTGEKVFLECVQDMDHENMFWYRQDPGLGLRLIYFSYDVKMKEKGDIPEGYSVSREKKERFSLILESASTNQTSMYLCASSSGSIHNEQFFGPGTRLTVL.

V usage is TRBV6-2 or TRBV6-3 and J usage is TRBJ2-1; a possible D gene is TRBD2 (6 bases). V was clipped by 5 bases and J by 12 bases, with 17 bases between them. This CDR3 has 13 amino acids. Germline CDR1 reads MNHEY; CDR2 reads SVGEGT. The CDR3 DNA sequence: TGTGCCAGCAGTCCCCGGAGGGGCCCCGGGCAGTTCTTC. Protein product: CASSPRRGPGQFF.

The DNA of the CDR3 is TGTGCCAGCAGTCAAACGGGGACTACCCCAGATACGCAGTATTTT. Its translation is CASSQTGTTPDTQYF. The chain is built from TRBV4-2 and TRBJ2-3; 7 bases are shared with TRBD2. The length of the CDR3 is 15 residues. V gave up 6 bases and J gave up 4 bases; unmatched junction bases: 10. Germline values: CDR1 LGHNA, CDR2 YNFKEQ.

V and J are TRBV20-1 and TRBJ1-6; D might be TRBD1 (5 bases). The germline gives CDR1 DFQATT, CDR2 SNEGSKA (reference sequence). The CDR3 length is 13 residues. V dropped 1 base and J dropped 10 bases, with 11 bases sitting between them. CDR3 DNA sequence: TGCAGTGCTAGAGGCGGGCAGGGCTCACCCCTCCACTTT. Protein sequence: CSARGGQGSPLHF.